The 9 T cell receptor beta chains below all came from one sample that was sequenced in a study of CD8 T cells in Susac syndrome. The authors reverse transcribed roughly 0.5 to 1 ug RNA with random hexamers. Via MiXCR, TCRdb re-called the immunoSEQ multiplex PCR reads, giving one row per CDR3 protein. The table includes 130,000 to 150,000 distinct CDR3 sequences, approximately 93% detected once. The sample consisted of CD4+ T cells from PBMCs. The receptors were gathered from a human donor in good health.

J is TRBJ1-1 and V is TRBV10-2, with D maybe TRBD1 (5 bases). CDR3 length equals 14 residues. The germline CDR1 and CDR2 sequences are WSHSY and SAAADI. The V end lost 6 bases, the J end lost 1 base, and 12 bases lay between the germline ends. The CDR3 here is CASRGIQANTEAFF. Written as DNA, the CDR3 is TGCGCCAGCAGGGGTATACAGGCGAACACTGAAGCTTTCTTT.

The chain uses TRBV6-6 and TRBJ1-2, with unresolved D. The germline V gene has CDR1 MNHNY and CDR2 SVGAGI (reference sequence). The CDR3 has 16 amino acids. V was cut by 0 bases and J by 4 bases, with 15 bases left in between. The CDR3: CASSYSIAHSSYGYTF. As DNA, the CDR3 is TGTGCCAGCAGTTACTCGATCGCCCACAGTTCCTATGGCTACACCTTC.

Here the CDR3 DNA reads TGCAGTGCTAGAGATCCGGCAGGGGATGTAAGCGGCTACACCTTC. This codes for CSARDPAGDVSGYTF. This chain joins TRBV20-1 and TRBJ1-2, with D maybe TRBD1 (6 bases). Germline V CDR1 and CDR2: DFQATT, SNEGSKA (reference sequence). This CDR3 contains 15 residues. Trimming took 0 bases from V and 8 from J, leaving 19 bases between them.

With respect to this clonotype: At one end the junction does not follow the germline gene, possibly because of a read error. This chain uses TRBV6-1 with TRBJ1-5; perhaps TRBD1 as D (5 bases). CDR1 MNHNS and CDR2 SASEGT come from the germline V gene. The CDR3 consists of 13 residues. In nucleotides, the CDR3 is TGTGCCAGCAGGAAAGGGGCCGCCGAGCTGCCCAGTTTT. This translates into CASRKGAAELPSF.

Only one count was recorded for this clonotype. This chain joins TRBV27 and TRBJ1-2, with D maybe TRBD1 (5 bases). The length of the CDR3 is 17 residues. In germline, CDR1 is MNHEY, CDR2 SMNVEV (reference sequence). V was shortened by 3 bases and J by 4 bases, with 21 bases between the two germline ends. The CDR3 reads CASSFTSGTTYFYGYTF. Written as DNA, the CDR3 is TGTGCCAGCAGTTTCACTTCAGGGACTACTTATTTCTATGGCTACACCTTC.

In DNA, the CDR3 is TGTGCCAGTAGTAACCCCTCGGGCAGGGGGCAGCCCCAGCATTTT. Residues: CASSNPSGRGQPQHF. V usage is TRBV19 and J usage is TRBJ1-5; TRBD1 agrees at 7 bases. From germline, CDR1 is LNHDA and CDR2 SQIVND (reference sequence). After removal of 4 bases from V and 7 bases from J, the junction contained 10 bases not matched to a gene. CDR3 length equals 15 residues.

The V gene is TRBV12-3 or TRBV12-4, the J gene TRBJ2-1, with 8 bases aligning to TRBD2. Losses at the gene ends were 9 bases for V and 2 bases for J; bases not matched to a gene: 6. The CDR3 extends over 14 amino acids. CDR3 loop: CASEAGGPYNEQFF. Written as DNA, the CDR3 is TGTGCCAGTGAGGCGGGAGGACCCTACAATGAGCAGTTCTTC.

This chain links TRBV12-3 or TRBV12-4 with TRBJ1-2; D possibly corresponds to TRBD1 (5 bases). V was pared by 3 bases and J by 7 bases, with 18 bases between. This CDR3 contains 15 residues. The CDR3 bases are TGTGCCAGCAGTTTTGGGGCTCAGGGATTGAGTGGCTACACCTTC. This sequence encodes CASSFGAQGLSGYTF.

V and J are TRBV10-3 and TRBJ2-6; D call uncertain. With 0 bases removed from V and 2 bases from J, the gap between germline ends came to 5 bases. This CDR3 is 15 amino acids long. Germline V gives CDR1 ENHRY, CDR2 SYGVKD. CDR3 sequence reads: CAISESGTGANVLTF. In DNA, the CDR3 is TGTGCCATCAGTGAGTCGGGAACTGGGGCCAACGTCCTGACTTTC.